The TCR beta chain described here comes from a study of vaccination and CD4 T cells after COVID-19. Study summary: Convalescent patients gave post-COVID blood a median approximately 94 days post-diagnosis, range 35 to 161.

V lost 0 bases, J lost 2 bases, and 8 bases lay in between. Germline values: CDR1 SGHVS, CDR2 FQNEAQ. The CDR3 is made up of 14 amino acids. The Oncomine TCR Beta short-read assay sequenced DNA from cultured CD4+ T cells. TCRdb re-called the PCR reads through MiXCR, storing one row per CDR3 protein. The data contain over 15,000 distinct CDR3 sequences, approximately 52% of them singletons. Specified treatment: roughly 10-day PBMC culture with coronavirus spike peptide pools or control peptides (ViraFEST assay). Fresh replacement IL-2 medium substituted for half the medium on days 3 and 7. On this clonotype: As yet, its antigen is unknown.

Study observations and caveats: The median proportion of reactive clones detected only post-vaccination in convalescent patients was around 86%.

The starting material was CD4+ T cells from blood, cultured in vitro, obtained before SARS-CoV-2 vaccination. The chain couples TRBV7-8 to TRBJ2-7; no definite D call. The TCR originated in a human donor who had recovered from COVID-19. The CDR3 region is CASSLAQQPYEQYF. DNA for the CDR3: TGTGCCAGCAGCTTAGCGCAACAGCCCTACGAGCAGTACTTC.